The next 5 T cell receptor beta chains were all read from a single sample in a study of CD8 T cells in ankylosing spondylitis. TCRdb re-derived calls from the 5' RACE reads in MiXCR, one entry per CDR3 protein. The profile shows 85,000 to 90,000 distinct CDR3 sequences, 27% of them singletons. The source material was blood, either unsorted or a sorted T cell fraction (not recorded which). The receptors were sampled from a male donor with ankylosing spondylitis or in good health (not recorded which).

This clonotype was detected ten times or more. The chain recombines TRBV4-1 with TRBJ2-1, with a possible D match to TRBD2 (6 bases). The CDR3 is made up of 16 amino acids. The germline CDR1 and CDR2 sequences are MGHRA and YSYEKL. V was cut by 2 bases and J by 1 base, with 12 bases left in between. CDR3 nucleotides: TGCGCCAGCAGCCAACTTGGAGGGAGGTCCTACAATGAGCAGTTCTTC. This codes for CASSQLGGRSYNEQFF.

This clonotype was counted only a few times. This CDR3 is CASNSYEAGSYGYTF. DNA of the CDR3: TGTGCCAGCAATTCCTATGAGGCAGGCAGCTATGGCTACACCTTC. The chain couples TRBV12-3 or TRBV12-4 to TRBJ1-2; no clear D gene. V was clipped by 7 bases and J by 4 bases, with 19 bases between them. The CDR3 has 15 amino acids.

V is TRBV5-1 and J is TRBJ2-5; 7 bases line up with TRBD2. In germline, CDR1 is SGHRS, CDR2 YFSETQ. This CDR3 is built from 14 residues. Trimming removed 8 bases from V and 1 base from J; junction bases left unmatched: 8. Written as DNA, the CDR3 is TGCGCCAGTTATTCTAGCGGATTCCAAGAGACCCAGTACTTC. Protein: CASYSSGFQETQYF. The whole variable domain, remainder taken from reference TRBV5-1 and TRBJ2-5, is KAGVTQTPRYLIKTRGQQVTLSCSPISGHRSVSWYQQTPGQGLQFLFEYFSETQRNKGNFPGRFSGRQFSNSRSEMNVSTLELGDSALYLCASYSSGFQETQYFGPGTRLLVL.

This clonotype is a singleton in its sample. The junction departs from germline at one end; a sequencing error may be responsible. The chain carries TRBV2 and TRBJ2-4; either TRBD1 or TRBD2 may supply D (5 bases each). The CDR3 is made up of 13 amino acids. Germline V CDR1 and CDR2: SNHLY, FYNNEI. Written as DNA, the CDR3 is TGTGCCAGCAGTGATCAAACCCGGGACGGCGCGAACTTC. The encoded protein is CASSDQTRDGANF.

This clonotype was seen only a few times. V and J are TRBV12-3 or TRBV12-4 and TRBJ1-5; 7 nucleotides align to TRBD1. The CDR3 has 14 amino acids. The V gene end was trimmed by 5 bases and the J gene end by 5 bases; junction bases not matched to a gene: 6. This chain's CDR3 is CASSRQGIDQPQHF. In DNA, the CDR3 is TGTGCCAGCAGTAGACAGGGTATCGATCAGCCCCAGCATTTT.